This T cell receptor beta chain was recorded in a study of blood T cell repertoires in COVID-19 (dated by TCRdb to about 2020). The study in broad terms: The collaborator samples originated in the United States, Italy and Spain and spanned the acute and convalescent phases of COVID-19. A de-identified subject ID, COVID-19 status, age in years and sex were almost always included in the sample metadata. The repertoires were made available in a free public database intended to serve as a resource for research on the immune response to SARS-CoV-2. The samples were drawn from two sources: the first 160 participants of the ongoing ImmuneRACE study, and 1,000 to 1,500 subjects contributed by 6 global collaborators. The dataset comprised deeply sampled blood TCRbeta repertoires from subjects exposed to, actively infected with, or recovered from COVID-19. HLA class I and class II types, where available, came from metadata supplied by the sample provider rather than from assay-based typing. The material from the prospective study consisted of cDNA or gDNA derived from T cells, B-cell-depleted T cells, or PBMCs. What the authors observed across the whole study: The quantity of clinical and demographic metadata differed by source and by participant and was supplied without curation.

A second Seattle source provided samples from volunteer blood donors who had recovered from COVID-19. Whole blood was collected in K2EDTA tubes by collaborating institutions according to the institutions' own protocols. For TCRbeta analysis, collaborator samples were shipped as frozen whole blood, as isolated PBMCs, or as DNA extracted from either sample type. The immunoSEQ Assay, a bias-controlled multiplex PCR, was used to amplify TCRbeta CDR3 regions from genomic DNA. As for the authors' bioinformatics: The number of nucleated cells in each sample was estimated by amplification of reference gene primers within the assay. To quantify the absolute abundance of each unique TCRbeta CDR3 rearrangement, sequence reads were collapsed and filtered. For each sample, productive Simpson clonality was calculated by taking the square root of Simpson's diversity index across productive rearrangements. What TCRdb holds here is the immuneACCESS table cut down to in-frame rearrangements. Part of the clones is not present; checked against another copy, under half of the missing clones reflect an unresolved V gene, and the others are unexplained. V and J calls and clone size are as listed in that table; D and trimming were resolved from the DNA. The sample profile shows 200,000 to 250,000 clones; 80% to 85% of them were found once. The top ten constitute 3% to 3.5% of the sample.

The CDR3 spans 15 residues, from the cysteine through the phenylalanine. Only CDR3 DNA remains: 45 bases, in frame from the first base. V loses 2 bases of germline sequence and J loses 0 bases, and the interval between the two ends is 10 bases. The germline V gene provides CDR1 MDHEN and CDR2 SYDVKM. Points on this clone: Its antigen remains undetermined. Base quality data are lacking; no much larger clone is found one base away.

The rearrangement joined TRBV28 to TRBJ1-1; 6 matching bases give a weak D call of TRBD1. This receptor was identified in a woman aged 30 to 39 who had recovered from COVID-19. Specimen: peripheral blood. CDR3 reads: CASSLDTGLNTEAFF. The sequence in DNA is TGTGCCAGCAGTTTAGATACAGGGCTGAACACTGAAGCTTTCTTT. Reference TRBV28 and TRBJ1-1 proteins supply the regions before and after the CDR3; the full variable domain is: DVKVTQSSRYLVKRTGEKVFLECVQDMDHENMFWYRQDPGLGLRLIYFSYDVKMKEKGDIPEGYSVSREKKERFSLILESASTNQTSMYLCASSLDTGLNTEAFFGQGTRLTVV.